This TCR beta chain was obtained from a study of cytomegalovirus exposure and HLA in healthy donors. Study background: Genotyping showed roughly 77% of some 400 donors falling in the Caucasian-associated ancestry cluster.

Notes on the study in general: Among the most significant clusters, several appeared linked to common viral pathogens in a later analysis. Sequencing likely produced, as an artifact, a cluster of highly shared sequence variants.

PCR involved 60 Vbeta and 13 Jbeta primers. Clones were sequenced by immunoSEQ multiplex PCR, and TCRdb holds only the in-frame ones, with some missing. The table has about 160,000 clones, around nine tenths seen once. About this clone: The target antigen is unknown.

This CDR3 has 15 residues. Germline CDR1 is SEHNR and CDR2 is FQNEAQ (reference sequence). V was clipped by 0 bases and J by 0 bases, with 6 bases between them. This sequence originates from a woman in her 30s in good health and CMV-seronegative. The sample comprised PBMCs. V and J are TRBV7-9 and TRBJ2-4, with unresolved D. The CDR3 coding sequence is TGTGCCAGCAGCTTAGCAGGAGTAGCCAAAAACATTCAGTACTTC. Its translation: CASSLAGVAKNIQYF.